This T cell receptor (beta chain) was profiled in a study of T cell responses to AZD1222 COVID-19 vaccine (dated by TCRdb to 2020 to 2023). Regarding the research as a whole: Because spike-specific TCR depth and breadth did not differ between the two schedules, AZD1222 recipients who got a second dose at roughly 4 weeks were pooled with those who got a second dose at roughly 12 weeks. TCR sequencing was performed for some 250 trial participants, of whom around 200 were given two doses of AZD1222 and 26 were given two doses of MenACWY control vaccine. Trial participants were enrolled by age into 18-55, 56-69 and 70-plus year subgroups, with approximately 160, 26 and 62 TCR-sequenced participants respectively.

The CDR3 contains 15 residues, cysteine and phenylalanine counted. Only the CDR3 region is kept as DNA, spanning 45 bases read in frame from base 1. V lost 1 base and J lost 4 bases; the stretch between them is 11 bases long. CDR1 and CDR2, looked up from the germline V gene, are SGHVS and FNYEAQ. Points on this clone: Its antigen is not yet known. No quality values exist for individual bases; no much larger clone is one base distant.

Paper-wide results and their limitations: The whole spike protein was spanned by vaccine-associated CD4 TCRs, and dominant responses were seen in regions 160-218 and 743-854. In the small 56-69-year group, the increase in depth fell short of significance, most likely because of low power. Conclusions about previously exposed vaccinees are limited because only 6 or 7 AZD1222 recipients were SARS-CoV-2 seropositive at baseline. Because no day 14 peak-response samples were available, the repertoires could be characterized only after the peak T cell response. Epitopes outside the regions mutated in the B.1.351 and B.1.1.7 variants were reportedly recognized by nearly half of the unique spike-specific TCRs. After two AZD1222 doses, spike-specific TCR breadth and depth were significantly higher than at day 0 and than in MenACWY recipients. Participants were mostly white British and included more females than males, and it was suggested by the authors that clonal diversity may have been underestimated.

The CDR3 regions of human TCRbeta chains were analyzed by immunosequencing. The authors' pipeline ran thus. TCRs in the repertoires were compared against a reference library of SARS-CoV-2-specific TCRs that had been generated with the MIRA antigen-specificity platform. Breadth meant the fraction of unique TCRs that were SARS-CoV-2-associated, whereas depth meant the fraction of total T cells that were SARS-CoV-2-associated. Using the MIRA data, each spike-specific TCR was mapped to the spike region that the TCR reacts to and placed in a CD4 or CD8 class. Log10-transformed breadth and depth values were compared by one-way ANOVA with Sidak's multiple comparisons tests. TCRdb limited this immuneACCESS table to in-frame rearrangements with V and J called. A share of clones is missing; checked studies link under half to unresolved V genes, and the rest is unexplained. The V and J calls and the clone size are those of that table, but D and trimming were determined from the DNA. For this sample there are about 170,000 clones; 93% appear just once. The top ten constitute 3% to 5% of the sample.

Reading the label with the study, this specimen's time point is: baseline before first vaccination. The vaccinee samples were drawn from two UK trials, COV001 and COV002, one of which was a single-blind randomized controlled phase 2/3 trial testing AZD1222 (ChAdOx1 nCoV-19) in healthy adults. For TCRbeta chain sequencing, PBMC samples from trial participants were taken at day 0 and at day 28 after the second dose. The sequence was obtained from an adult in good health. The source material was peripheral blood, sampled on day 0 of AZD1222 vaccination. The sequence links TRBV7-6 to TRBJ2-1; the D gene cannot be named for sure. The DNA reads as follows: TGTGCCAGCAGCTTAGGATCCGCAGCGTACAATGAGCAGTTCTTC. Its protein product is CASSLGSAAYNEQFF.